The source of this T cell receptor (beta chain) is a study of T cells in Graves' hyperthyroidism and ophthalmopathy. Amplified regions were TCR beta CDR3 sequences from RNA transcripts. HTBI primers were the set used in a first-round RT-PCR of the TCR CDR3. TCRdb passed the multiplex PCR reads through MiXCR, listing each CDR3 protein once. The sample shows roughly 400,000 distinct CDR3 sequences, just under 25% of them seen only once. Across 18 months, stable Graves' hyperthyroidism was marked by no progression to ophthalmopathy. Subjects aged 18 to 65 presented with newly diagnosed hyperthyroidism of less than 2 months' duration. The origin of this receptor is a man between 50 and 59 years old with Graves' hyperthyroidism. Input material: blood.

The CDR3 is CASSQVSVYEQYF. DNA of the CDR3: TGTGCCAGCAGCCAAGTGAGCGTCTACGAGCAGTACTTC. V gene TRBV3-1 combines with J gene TRBJ2-7; D gene ambiguous. CDR3 length: 13 residues. Germline V lookup: CDR1 LGHDT, CDR2 YNNKEL (reference sequence). V lost 1 base to trimming and J lost 3 bases, with 7 bases between them.